One TCR beta chain is described in this entry. The antigen is undetermined. This record belongs to a study of T cell responses to AZD1222 COVID-19 vaccine. Study conclusions and caveats: Vaccine-associated CD4 TCRs ranged over spike, dominating at 160-218 and 743-854. Donor demographics were predominantly white British with a female majority; clonal diversity may be underestimated. The study found Spike-specific TCR breadth and depth rose after two AZD1222 doses.

Assay: immunoSEQ multiplex PCR; the TCRdb copy retains only in-frame clones and omits some. The sample carries approximately 150,000 clones, about 90% recorded once. Pooled together were second doses at about 4 or about 12 weeks. The V segment lost 2 bases and the J segment 3 bases; nucleotides outside the gene matches: 7. This CDR3 has 17 residues. Germline V gene sequence: CDR1 KGHDR, CDR2 SFDVKD. Sequencing used peripheral blood, obtained 28 days after the second AZD1222 dose. The genes are TRBV24-1 and TRBJ2-7; TRBD2 matches at 12 bases. The TCR originated in an adult who received the AZD1222 COVID-19 vaccine. The CDR3 loop reads CATSDCTGLAGYYEQYF. In nucleotides, the CDR3 is TGTGCCACCAGTGATTGCACGGGACTAGCGGGCTACTACGAGCAGTACTTC.